This is a list of T cell receptor beta chains from one sample in a study of blood T cell repertoires in COVID-19. Data came from immunoSEQ multiplex PCR; TCRdb stores just in-frame clones and leaves some out. In the table there are tens of thousands of clones, 68% of which are singletons. The sequenced sample was peripheral blood. These receptors all stem from a woman in her seventies with acute or convalescent COVID-19. CDR3s include the opening cysteine and the closing phenylalanine or tryptophan. Fields, in order: D gene, V gene, clone size, J gene, CDR3 protein, CDR3 DNA. A D gene is named only where the DNA matches it firmly. Clone size is not always given. Where it is, it says once, few, many or a class for expanded clones.

d_gene: TRBD2
v_gene: TRBV29-1
abundance: once
j_gene: TRBJ2-3
CDR3aa: CSVAGLAGEDTQYF
CDR3nt: TGCAGCGTTGCGGGGCTAGCGGGAGAAGATACGCAGTATTTT

d_gene: .
v_gene: TRBV12-3/TRBV12-4
abundance: .
j_gene: TRBJ1-2
CDR3aa: CASSLTEYGYTF
CDR3nt: TGTGCCAGCAGTTTAACGGAGTATGGCTACACCTTC

d_gene: TRBD2
v_gene: TRBV5-1
abundance: .
j_gene: TRBJ2-1
CDR3aa: CASSFLDRGTSGSYNEQFF
CDR3nt: TGCGCCAGCAGCTTCTTAGACAGGGGGACTAGCGGCTCCTACAATGAGCAGTTCTTC

d_gene: .
v_gene: TRBV10-1
abundance: .
j_gene: TRBJ1-1
CDR3aa: CASSEEGEWGEAFF
CDR3nt: TGCGCCAGCAGTGAGGAGGGGGAGTGGGGTGAAGCTTTCTTT

d_gene: .
v_gene: TRBV2
abundance: .
j_gene: TRBJ2-7
CDR3aa: CASSPEWSDEQYF
CDR3nt: TGTGCCAGCAGCCCCGAGTGGAGTGATGAGCAGTACTTC

d_gene: .
v_gene: TRBV3-1/TRBV3-2
abundance: .
j_gene: TRBJ1-3
CDR3aa: CASSHSTGLSGNTIYF
CDR3nt: TGTGCCAGCAGCCACTCGACAGGCCTCTCTGGAAACACCATATATTTT

d_gene: TRBD2
v_gene: TRBV6-1
abundance: .
j_gene: TRBJ2-3
CDR3aa: CASSEIFRGGGGSQYF
CDR3nt: TGTGCCAGCAGTGAGATTTTCCGGGGGGGTGGAGGATCGCAGTATTTT

d_gene: TRBD1
v_gene: TRBV5-1
abundance: .
j_gene: TRBJ2-3
CDR3aa: CASHRGETDTQYF
CDR3nt: TGCGCCAGCCACAGGGGGGAGACAGATACGCAGTATTTT

d_gene: .
v_gene: TRBV3-1/TRBV3-2
abundance: once
j_gene: TRBJ1-5
CDR3aa: CASSQDWGVSNQPQHF
CDR3nt: TGTGCCAGCAGCCAAGATTGGGGGGTAAGCAATCAGCCCCAGCATTTT

d_gene: .
v_gene: TRBV18
abundance: .
j_gene: TRBJ2-7
CDR3aa: CASSPRGGLSYEQYF
CDR3nt: TGTGCCAGCTCACCGCGAGGAGGTCTGAGCTACGAGCAGTACTTC

d_gene: TRBD1
v_gene: TRBV19
abundance: few
j_gene: TRBJ2-1
CDR3aa: CASSIDGDRGSYNEQFF
CDR3nt: TGTGCCAGTAGTATAGATGGGGACAGGGGGTCCTACAATGAGCAGTTCTTC

d_gene: TRBD1
v_gene: TRBV6-6
abundance: .
j_gene: TRBJ2-7
CDR3aa: CASSPGTGVDEQYF
CDR3nt: TGTGCCAGCAGCCCCGGGACAGGGGTGGACGAGCAGTACTTC

d_gene: .
v_gene: TRBV9
abundance: .
j_gene: TRBJ2-7
CDR3aa: CASSVDGHEVGEQYF
CDR3nt: TGTGCCAGCAGCGTAGATGGACACGAAGTGGGAGAGCAGTACTTC

d_gene: .
v_gene: TRBV21-1
abundance: few
j_gene: TRBJ1-5
CDR3aa: CARCQDTNQPQHF
CDR3nt: TGTGCCAGGTGTCAGGACACCAATCAGCCCCAGCATTTT

d_gene: .
v_gene: TRBV6-5
abundance: .
j_gene: TRBJ2-1
CDR3aa: CASKANSYNEQFF
CDR3nt: TGTGCCAGCAAAGCGAACTCCTACAATGAGCAGTTCTTC

d_gene: .
v_gene: TRBV6-1
abundance: .
j_gene: TRBJ1-2
CDR3aa: CASSEGGGFQLGYTF
CDR3nt: TGTGCCAGCAGTGAAGGGGGGGGCTTTCAACTCGGCTACACCTTC

d_gene: TRBD2
v_gene: TRBV7-9
abundance: .
j_gene: TRBJ2-5
CDR3aa: CASSLGIGAGPEETQYF
CDR3nt: TGTGCCAGCAGCTTAGGCATTGGAGCGGGGCCGGAGGAGACCCAGTACTTC

d_gene: TRBD1
v_gene: TRBV5-5
abundance: .
j_gene: TRBJ2-3
CDR3aa: CASSFSTGTGTDTQYF
CDR3nt: TGTGCCAGCAGCTTCTCGACAGGGACGGGCACAGATACGCAGTATTTT

d_gene: TRBD1
v_gene: TRBV19
abundance: .
j_gene: TRBJ2-5
CDR3aa: CASSIAGQGGQETQYF
CDR3nt: TGTGCCAGTAGTATAGCGGGACAGGGGGGACAAGAGACCCAGTACTTC

d_gene: TRBD1
v_gene: TRBV19
abundance: .
j_gene: TRBJ1-1
CDR3aa: CASSMTGGASEAFF
CDR3nt: TGTGCCAGTAGTATGACAGGGGGCGCGTCTGAAGCTTTCTTT

d_gene: TRBD1
v_gene: TRBV4-1
abundance: once
j_gene: TRBJ2-7
CDR3aa: CASSHPRDRGNEQYF
CDR3nt: TGCGCCAGCAGCCACCCCCGGGACAGGGGTAACGAGCAGTACTTC

d_gene: TRBD1
v_gene: TRBV6-5
abundance: .
j_gene: TRBJ2-7
CDR3aa: CASRNGQGIYEQYF
CDR3nt: TGTGCCAGCAGAAACGGACAGGGGATCTACGAGCAGTACTTC

d_gene: .
v_gene: TRBV5-6
abundance: once
j_gene: TRBJ1-2
CDR3aa: CASSLKLPMDGYTF
CDR3nt: TGTGCCAGCAGCTTGAAGCTCCCAATGGATGGCTACACCTTC

d_gene: TRBD1
v_gene: TRBV11-3
abundance: .
j_gene: TRBJ1-1
CDR3aa: CASSQGGGNTEAFF
CDR3nt: TGTGCCAGCAGTCAGGGGGGAGGGAACACTGAAGCTTTCTTT

d_gene: TRBD1
v_gene: TRBV25-1
abundance: few
j_gene: TRBJ2-1
CDR3aa: CASSDLDRGGQFF
CDR3nt: TGTGCCAGCAGTGACCTAGACAGGGGAGGGCAGTTCTTC

d_gene: TRBD2
v_gene: TRBV28
abundance: .
j_gene: TRBJ2-7
CDR3aa: CASSPLAGGRREQYF
CDR3nt: TGTGCCAGCAGTCCACTAGCGGGAGGCCGGAGGGAGCAGTACTTC

d_gene: .
v_gene: TRBV28
abundance: many
j_gene: TRBJ2-7
CDR3aa: CASSPGYEQYF
CDR3nt: TGTGCCAGCAGTCCAGGGTACGAGCAGTACTTC

d_gene: TRBD2
v_gene: TRBV10-1
abundance: .
j_gene: TRBJ2-1
CDR3aa: CASSSGGGADEQFF
CDR3nt: TGCGCCAGCAGTAGTGGCGGGGGGGCCGATGAGCAGTTCTTC